The 19 T cell receptor beta chains below come from one sample, sequenced in a study of T cell repertoires in ileal Crohn's disease. Clones were sequenced by immunoSEQ multiplex PCR, and TCRdb holds only the in-frame ones, with some missing. The sample includes about 15,000 clones, around 82% seen only once; the top ten take about 18%. The sequencing sample was made of ileal tissue. These receptors were taken from an adult with Crohn's disease.

The chain combines TRBV5-6 with TRBJ1-1; tentative D call: TRBD1 (5 bases). In germline, CDR1 is SGHDT, CDR2 YYEEEE. The ends were cut back, 4 bases at V and 3 bases at J, with 13 bases in the middle. The CDR3 is 14 residues long. CDR3: CASSPGPQDTEAFF. Written as DNA, the CDR3 is TGTGCCAGCAGCCCGGGCCCACAGGACACTGAAGCTTTCTTT.

The rearrangement links TRBV7-2 to TRBJ2-7, with TRBD2 matching 9 bases. V gave up 2 bases and J gave up 2 bases; unmatched junction bases: 7. CDR1 is SGHTA, CDR2 FQGNSA, per germline. The CDR3 loop spans 16 amino acids. The CDR3: CASSLRGLAGTYEQYF. The CDR3 region has the DNA TGTGCCAGCAGCTTAAGAGGGCTAGCGGGAACCTACGAGCAGTACTTC.

The chain joins TRBV7-2 to TRBJ1-2; D possibly corresponds to TRBD1 (6 bases). Deletions cut 5 bases from V and 13 bases from J, with 20 bases between. The germline gives CDR1 SGHTA, CDR2 FQGNSA. The CDR3 loop spans 13 amino acids. DNA for the CDR3: TGTGCCAGCAGCCTAGGGGGGACAAGCGATTTCACCTTC. Translation: CASSLGGTSDFTF.

The chain employs TRBV19 and TRBJ1-3; D gene ambiguous. The CDR3 extends over 15 amino acids. V was trimmed by 2 bases and J by 2 bases, leaving 10 bases between them. The germline V gene encodes CDR1 LNHDA and CDR2 SQIVND (reference sequence). The CDR3 coding sequence is TGTGCCAGTAGTATATCCGCACTGACTGGAAACACCATATATTTT. It codes for CASSISALTGNTIYF.

This chain joins TRBV30 and TRBJ2-3; 11 bases align to TRBD2. The CDR3 contains 20 residues. Germline CDR1 and CDR2: GTSNPN and SVGIG (reference sequence). V gave up 0 bases and J gave up 2 bases; unmatched junction bases: 16. The DNA for the CDR3 is TGTGCCTGGAGTGTACCTACCGAACTAGCGGGAGTCGTTGACACAGATACGCAGTATTTT. Residues: CAWSVPTELAGVVDTDTQYF. The full variable domain, in which reference TRBV30 and TRBJ2-3 provide the parts outside the CDR3, is SQTIHQWPATLVQPVGSPLSLECTVEGTSNPNLYWYRQAAGRGLQLLFYSVGIGQISSEVPQNLSASRPQDRQFILSSKKLLLSDSGFYLCAWSVPTELAGVVDTDTQYFGPGTRLTVL.

The rearrangement joins TRBV5-1 to TRBJ1-3; a possible D gene is TRBD1 (5 bases). Germline V gene lookup returns CDR1 SGHRS and CDR2 YFSETQ. This CDR3 is 15 amino acids long. The V end lost 3 bases, the J end lost 0 bases, and 10 bases lay between the germline ends. As DNA, the CDR3 is TGCGCCAGCAGCTCTGGGGGGGTCTCTGGAAACACCATATATTTT. This translates into CASSSGGVSGNTIYF.

The V call is TRBV4-1, the J call TRBJ2-7, with D perhaps matching TRBD1 (6 bases). The germline CDR1 and CDR2 sequences are MGHRA and YSYEKL. The CDR3 consists of 16 residues. Between the trimmed V and J ends, which lost 1 base and 7 bases, there was a span of 20 bases. In DNA form, the CDR3 reads TGCGCCAGCAGCCAAGTACAGGGACGGAGTATGGGGGAGCAGTACTTC. It translates to CASSQVQGRSMGEQYF.

This clone was counted only a few times. Other DNA sequences in the same sample also yield this CDR3. The rearrangement links TRBV9 to TRBJ2-2, with 8 bases that match TRBD1. Germline-derived CDR1 and CDR2 are SGDLS and YYNGEE. This CDR3 region has 15 residues. V gave up 2 bases and J gave up 4 bases; unmatched junction bases: 4. This CDR3 is CASSVSDRGTGELFF. The CDR3 bases are TGTGCCAGCAGCGTCTCCGACAGGGGCACCGGGGAGCTGTTTTTT.

The chain has TRBV11-2 and TRBJ2-1; D is perhaps TRBD2 (6 bases). The CDR3 has 14 residues. The V gene lost 4 bases and the J gene lost 7 bases, with 14 bases spanning the gap. Looked up from germline, CDR1 is SGHAT and CDR2 is FQNNGV. The CDR3 coding sequence is TGTGCCAGCAGCTCCGTGGGCGGGGTAAATGAGCAGTTCTTC. Translating gives CASSSVGGVNEQFF.

This clone was seen a handful of times. V is TRBV7-3 and J is TRBJ2-1, with 12 positions matching TRBD1. Germline-derived CDR1 and CDR2 are SGHTA and FQGTGA. The CDR3 length is 16 residues. The V gene end was trimmed by 5 bases and the J gene end by 9 bases; junction bases not matched to a gene: 11. The CDR3 bases are TGTGCCAGCAGCCCTTCAGGGACAGGGGGCTATGGTGAGCAGTTCTTC. The encoded protein is CASSPSGTGGYGEQFF.

The chain links TRBV7-6 to TRBJ1-6; the D is unclear. The length of the CDR3 is 16 residues. Looked up from germline, CDR1 is SGHVS and CDR2 is FNYEAQ. V dropped 4 bases and J dropped 0 bases, with 10 bases sitting between them. In DNA form, the CDR3 reads TGTGCCAGCAGCTCGGCGGGGAGCTCCTATAATTCACCCCTCCACTTT. As protein: CASSSAGSSYNSPLHF.

CDR3 DNA sequence: TGTGCCAGCAGCGGGACAACGACAACGGGGGGAAACACCATATATTTT. Amino acid sequence: CASSGTTTTGGNTIYF. This chain connects TRBV5-8 to TRBJ1-3; perhaps TRBD1 as D (6 bases). This CDR3 comprises 16 residues. Per the germline V gene, CDR1 is SGHTS and CDR2 is YDEGEE. Trimming shortened V by 4 bases and J by 4 bases, and 18 bases separated the two germline ends.

This clone was seen only once. The chain joins TRBV5-1 to TRBJ2-2; TRBD2 is a possible D gene (6 bases). This CDR3 is built from 14 residues. Per germline, CDR1 SGHRS and CDR2 YFSETQ. The germline V and J ends were trimmed by 0 bases and 6 bases, with 9 bases remaining between them. CDR3 nucleotides: TGCGCCAGCAGCTTGGGGGGGGACGCCGGGGAGCTGTTTTTT. Translated, it gives CASSLGGDAGELFF.

This rearrangement joins TRBV28 to TRBJ2-7; perhaps TRBD2 as D (5 bases). The CDR3 totals 14 residues. Germline CDR1 reads MDHEN; CDR2 reads SYDVKM. V lost 5 bases and J lost 5, with 16 bases in between. In DNA, the CDR3 is TGTGCCAGCAGTCCACCTGGGAGAAACCACGAGCAGTACTTC. This codes for CASSPPGRNHEQYF. The full variable domain, completed using reference TRBV28 and TRBJ2-7, is DVKVTQSSRYLVKRTGEKVFLECVQDMDHENMFWYRQDPGLGLRLIYFSYDVKMKEKGDIPEGYSVSREKKERFSLILESASTNQTSMYLCASSPPGRNHEQYFGPGTRLTVT.

The V call is TRBV27, the J call TRBJ2-3, with a tentative D call TRBD2 (5 bases). V gave up 1 base and J gave up 7 bases, with 18 bases separating them. From germline, CDR1 is MNHEY and CDR2 SMNVEV (reference sequence). The CDR3 covers 16 residues. The CDR3 sequence: CASSLWAGPSGNTQYF. DNA of the CDR3: TGTGCCAGCAGTTTATGGGCGGGCCCCAGCGGTAATACGCAGTATTTT.

The chain recombines TRBV2 with TRBJ1-5; maybe TRBD1 (6 bases). The germline V gene encodes CDR1 SNHLY and CDR2 FYNNEI. The ends were cut back, 5 bases at V and 6 bases at J, with 17 bases in the middle. This CDR3 is built from 15 residues. The CDR3 is CASSQGQGNLQPQHF. DNA for the CDR3: TGTGCCAGCAGTCAGGGGCAGGGGAACCTTCAGCCCCAGCATTTT.

The chain carries TRBV4-3 and TRBJ2-7; 7 nucleotides agree with TRBD1. Germline assignment: CDR1 LGHNA and CDR2 YSLEER. J was trimmed by 5 bases and V by 1 base; bases with no gene match: 5. The CDR3 consists of 14 residues. CDR3 coding DNA: TGCGCCAGCAGCCAAGGACAGGGCAGCGACGAGCAGTACTTC. This sequence encodes CASSQGQGSDEQYF.

This clone was observed once. The chain joins TRBV2 to TRBJ1-1; possible D gene TRBD1, 5 bases. CDR1 SNHLY and CDR2 FYNNEI come from the germline V gene. This CDR3 has 14 residues. The V gene lost 0 bases and the J gene lost 7 bases, with 12 bases spanning the gap. In nucleotides, the CDR3 is TGTGCCAGCAGTGAAGCAGGGGCCCAACTTGAAGCTTTCTTT. It yields the protein CASSEAGAQLEAFF.

J is TRBJ1-1 and V is TRBV7-2; tentatively, D is TRBD1 (6 bases). The CDR3 consists of 11 residues. The germline V gene encodes CDR1 SGHTA and CDR2 FQGNSA. V dropped 6 bases and J dropped 8 bases, with 10 bases sitting between them. CDR3 amino acids: CASRTGKEAFF. CDR3 coding DNA: TGTGCCAGCAGGACAGGAAAGGAAGCTTTCTTT.